Below, one TCR beta chain is given with its context. What it recognizes is unknown. These data belong to a study of T cell responses to AZD1222 COVID-19 vaccine. Broader study findings: Nearly half of spike-specific TCRs reportedly target unmutated variant regions. A mostly white British donor set with more females was recruited, and clonal diversity was possibly underestimated. Just six AZD1222 recipients were seropositive at baseline.

The data were produced by immunoSEQ multiplex PCR, yet TCRdb's version contains in-frame clones alone and is incomplete. The sample has just under 100,000 clones; 70% to 90% are singletons. The germline gives CDR1 SNHLY, CDR2 FYNNEI. This CDR3 contains 16 residues. V gave up 6 bases and J gave up 2 bases, with 17 bases separating them. The chain employs TRBV2 and TRBJ1-5; D is undetermined. This specimen consisted of peripheral blood, obtained on day 0 of AZD1222 vaccination. The clonotype originates from an adult in good health. The chain's CDR3 is CASSPGPPVGNQPQHF. In DNA form, the CDR3 reads TGTGCCAGCAGCCCCGGGCCCCCAGTCGGCAATCAGCCCCAGCATTTT.